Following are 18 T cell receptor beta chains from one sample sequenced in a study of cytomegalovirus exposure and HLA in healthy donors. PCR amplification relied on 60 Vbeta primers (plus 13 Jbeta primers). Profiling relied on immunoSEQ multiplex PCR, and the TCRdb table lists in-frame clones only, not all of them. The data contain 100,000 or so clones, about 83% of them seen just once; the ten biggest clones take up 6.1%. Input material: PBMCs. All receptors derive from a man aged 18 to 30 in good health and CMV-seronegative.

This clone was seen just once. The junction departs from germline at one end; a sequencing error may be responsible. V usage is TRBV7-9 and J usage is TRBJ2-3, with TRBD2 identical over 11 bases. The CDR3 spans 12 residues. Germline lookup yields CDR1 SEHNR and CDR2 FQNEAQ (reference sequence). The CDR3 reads CASSLAGTSGTF. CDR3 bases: TGTGCCAGCAGCTTAGCGGGGACTAGCGGTACCTTT.

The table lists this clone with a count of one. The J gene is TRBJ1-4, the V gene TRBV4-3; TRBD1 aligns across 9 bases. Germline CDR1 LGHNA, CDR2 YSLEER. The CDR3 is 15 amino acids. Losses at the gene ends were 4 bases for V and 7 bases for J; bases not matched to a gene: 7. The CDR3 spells CASSPLGTGPEKLFF. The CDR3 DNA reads TGCGCCAGCAGCCCCCTGGGGACAGGGCCTGAAAAACTGTTTTTT.

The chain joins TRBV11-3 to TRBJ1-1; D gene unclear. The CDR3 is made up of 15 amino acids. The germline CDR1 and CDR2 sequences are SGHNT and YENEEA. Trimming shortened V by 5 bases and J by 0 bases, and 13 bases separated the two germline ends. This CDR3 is CASSPGEALNTEAFF. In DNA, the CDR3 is TGTGCCAGCAGCCCTGGTGAGGCGTTGAACACTGAAGCTTTCTTT.

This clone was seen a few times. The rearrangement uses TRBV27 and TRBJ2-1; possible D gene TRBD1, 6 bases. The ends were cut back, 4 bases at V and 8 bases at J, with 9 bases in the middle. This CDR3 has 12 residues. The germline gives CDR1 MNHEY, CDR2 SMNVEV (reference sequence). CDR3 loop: CASSSQGYEQFF. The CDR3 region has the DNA TGTGCCAGCAGTTCACAGGGCTATGAGCAGTTCTTC.

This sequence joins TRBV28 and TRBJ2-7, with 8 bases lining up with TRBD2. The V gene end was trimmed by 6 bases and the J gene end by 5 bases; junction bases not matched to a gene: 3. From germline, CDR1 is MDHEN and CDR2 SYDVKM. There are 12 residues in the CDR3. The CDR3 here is CASSPAGDEQYF. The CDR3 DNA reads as TGTGCCAGCAGCCCAGCGGGAGACGAGCAGTACTTC. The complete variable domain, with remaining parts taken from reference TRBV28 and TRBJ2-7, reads DVKVTQSSRYLVKRTGEKVFLECVQDMDHENMFWYRQDPGLGLRLIYFSYDVKMKEKGDIPEGYSVSREKKERFSLILESASTNQTSMYLCASSPAGDEQYFGPGTRLTVT.

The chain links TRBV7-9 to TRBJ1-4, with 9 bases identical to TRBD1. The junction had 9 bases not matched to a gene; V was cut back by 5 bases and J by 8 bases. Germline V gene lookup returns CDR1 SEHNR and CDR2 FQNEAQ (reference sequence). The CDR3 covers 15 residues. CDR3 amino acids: CASSPGQGGREKLFF. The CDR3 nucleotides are TGTGCCAGCAGCCCGGGACAGGGCGGACGGGAAAAACTGTTTTTT.

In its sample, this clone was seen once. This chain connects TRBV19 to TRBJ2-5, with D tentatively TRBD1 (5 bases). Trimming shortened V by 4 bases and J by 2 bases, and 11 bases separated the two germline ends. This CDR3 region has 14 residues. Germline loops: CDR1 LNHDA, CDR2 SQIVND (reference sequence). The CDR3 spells CASSTLQGQETQYF. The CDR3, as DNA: TGTGCCAGTAGTACACTTCAGGGACAAGAGACCCAGTACTTC.

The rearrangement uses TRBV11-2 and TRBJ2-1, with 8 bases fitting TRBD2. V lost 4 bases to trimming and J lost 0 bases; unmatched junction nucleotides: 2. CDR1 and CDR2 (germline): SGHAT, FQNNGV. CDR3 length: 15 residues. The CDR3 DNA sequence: TGTGCCAGCAGCTGGCTAGCGGGCTCCTACAATGAGCAGTTCTTC. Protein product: CASSWLAGSYNEQFF. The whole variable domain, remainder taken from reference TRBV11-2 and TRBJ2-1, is EAGVAQSPRYKIIEKRQSVAFWCNPISGHATLYWYQQILGQGPKLLIQFQNNGVVDDSQLPKDRFSAERLKGVDSTLKIQPAKLEDSAVYLCASSWLAGSYNEQFFGPGTRLTVL.

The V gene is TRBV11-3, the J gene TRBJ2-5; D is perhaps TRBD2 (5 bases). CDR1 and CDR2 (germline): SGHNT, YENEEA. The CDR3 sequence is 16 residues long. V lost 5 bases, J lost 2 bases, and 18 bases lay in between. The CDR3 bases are TGTGCCAGCAGCCAGGTAGGCCGAGGAGGACAAGAGACCCAGTACTTC. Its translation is CASSQVGRGGQETQYF.

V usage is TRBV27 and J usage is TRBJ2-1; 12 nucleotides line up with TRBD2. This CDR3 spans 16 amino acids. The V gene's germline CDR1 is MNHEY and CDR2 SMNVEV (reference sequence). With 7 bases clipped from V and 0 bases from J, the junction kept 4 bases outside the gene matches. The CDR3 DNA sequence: TGTGCCAGCACCCGGACTAGCGGGAACTCCTACAATGAGCAGTTCTTC. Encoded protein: CASTRTSGNSYNEQFF.

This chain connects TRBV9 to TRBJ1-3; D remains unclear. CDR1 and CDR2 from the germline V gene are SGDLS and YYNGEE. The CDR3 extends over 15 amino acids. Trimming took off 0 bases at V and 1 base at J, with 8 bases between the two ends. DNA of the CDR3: TGTGCCAGCAGCGTAGGACAATCGTCTGGAAACACCATATATTTT. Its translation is CASSVGQSSGNTIYF.

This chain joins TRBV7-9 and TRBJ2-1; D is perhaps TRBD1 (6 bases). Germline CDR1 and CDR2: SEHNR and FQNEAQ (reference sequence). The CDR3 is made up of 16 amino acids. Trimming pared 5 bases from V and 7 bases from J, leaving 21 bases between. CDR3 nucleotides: TGTGCCAGCAGCACCTACAGGGTAGAAGAGAGGAATGAGCAGTTCTTC. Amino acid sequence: CASSTYRVEERNEQFF. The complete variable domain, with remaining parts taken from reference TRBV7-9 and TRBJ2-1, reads DTGVSQNPRHKITKRGQNVTFRCDPISEHNRLYWYRQTLGQGPEFLTYFQNEAQLEKSRLLSDRFSAERPKGSFSTLEIQRTEQGDSAMYLCASSTYRVEERNEQFFGPGTRLTVL.

The CDR3 nucleotides are TGTGCCAGCGCTCGTACCCCTTTAAGACAGGGGAACACTGAAGCTTTCTTT. Its translation: CASARTPLRQGNTEAFF. This rearrangement joins TRBV7-2 to TRBJ1-1; 7 bases are a match to TRBD1. The CDR3 contains 17 residues. Germline V CDR1 and CDR2: SGHTA, FQGNSA. Trimming cost V 8 bases and J 1 base; bases outside gene matches: 16.

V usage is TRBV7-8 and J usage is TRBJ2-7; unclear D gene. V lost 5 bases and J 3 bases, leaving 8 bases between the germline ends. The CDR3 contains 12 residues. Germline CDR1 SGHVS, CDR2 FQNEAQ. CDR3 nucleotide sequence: TGTGCCAGCAGCCACGCGAACTACGAGCAGTACTTC. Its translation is CASSHANYEQYF.

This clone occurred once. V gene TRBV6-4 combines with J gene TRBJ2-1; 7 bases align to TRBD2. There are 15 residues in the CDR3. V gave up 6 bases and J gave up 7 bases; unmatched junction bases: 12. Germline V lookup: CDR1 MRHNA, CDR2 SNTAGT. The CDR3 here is CASSRGVGPKNEQFF. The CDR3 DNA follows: TGTGCCAGCAGCCGGGGGGTAGGCCCAAAGAATGAGCAGTTCTTC.

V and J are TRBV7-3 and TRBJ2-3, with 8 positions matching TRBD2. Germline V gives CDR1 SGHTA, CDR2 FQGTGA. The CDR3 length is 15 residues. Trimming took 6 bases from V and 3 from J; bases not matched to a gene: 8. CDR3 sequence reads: CASSPTGGRTDTQYF. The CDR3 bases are TGTGCCAGCAGTCCGACAGGCGGGAGGACAGATACGCAGTATTTT. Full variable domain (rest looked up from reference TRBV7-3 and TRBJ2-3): GAGVSQTPSNKVTEKGKYVELRCDPISGHTALYWYRQSLGQGPEFLIYFQGTGAADDSGLPNDRFFAVRPEGSVSTLKIQRTERGDSAVYLCASSPTGGRTDTQYFGPGTRLTVL.

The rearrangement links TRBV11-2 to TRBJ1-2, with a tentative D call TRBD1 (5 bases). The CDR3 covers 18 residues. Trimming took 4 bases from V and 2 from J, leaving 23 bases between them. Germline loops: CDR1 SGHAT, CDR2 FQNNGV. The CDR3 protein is CASSSTRGGEEENYGYTF. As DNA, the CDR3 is TGTGCCAGCAGCTCCACCCGGGGAGGGGAGGAGGAAAACTATGGCTACACCTTC.

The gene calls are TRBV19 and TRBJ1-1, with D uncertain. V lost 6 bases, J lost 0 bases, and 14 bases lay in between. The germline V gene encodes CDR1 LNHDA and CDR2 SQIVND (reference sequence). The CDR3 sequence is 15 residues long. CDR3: CASRPLPSMNTEAFF. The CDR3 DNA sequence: TGTGCCAGTAGGCCCCTCCCTAGTATGAACACTGAAGCTTTCTTT.